One sample yielded the 14 T cell receptor beta chains listed below, sequenced in a study of a mutant IDH1 vaccine in newly diagnosed glioma. Described time point: week 5, during vaccination. Doses consisted of 300 ug of mutant IDH1 20-mer peptide each, paired with topical imiquimod. No antigen is known for these receptors. Libraries were prepared by immunoSEQ multiplex PCR; TCRdb keeps only in-frame clonotypes and omits some of them. Of about 75,000 clones in the sample, around nine tenths were seen once. The material sequenced was PBMCs, taken from a glioma patient whose treatment included an IDH1 peptide vaccine. These receptor sequences come from a woman aged 50 to 60 with glioma.

The chain couples TRBV11-2 to TRBJ2-5; D might be TRBD1 (5 bases). The germline V gene has CDR1 SGHAT and CDR2 FQNNGV. This CDR3 has 14 amino acids. The V end was cut by 5 bases, the J end by 4 bases, with 14 bases between. The CDR3: CASSRNQGGETQYF. The CDR3 region has the DNA TGTGCCAGCAGCCGGAACCAGGGCGGAGAGACCCAGTACTTC.

A few counts support this clone. This chain joins TRBV4-1 and TRBJ1-4; D is unresolved. Trimming took 4 bases from V and 8 from J, leaving 8 bases between them. CDR3 length: 12 amino acids. Per the germline V gene, CDR1 is MGHRA and CDR2 is YSYEKL. In DNA, the CDR3 is TGCGCCAGCAGCCGAGGCGGCGAAAAACTGTTTTTT. This encodes CASSRGGEKLFF.

V gene TRBV7-6 combines with J gene TRBJ2-7, with 8 positions matching TRBD2. The CDR3 contains 15 residues. V lost 0 bases and J lost 6; bases outside the gene matches: 7. Germline lookup yields CDR1 SGHVS and CDR2 FNYEAQ. The CDR3 here is CASSLAVGRGGEQYF. CDR3 nucleotide sequence: TGTGCCAGCAGCTTAGCGGTCGGGAGGGGTGGCGAGCAGTACTTC.

The V and J genes are TRBV2 and TRBJ2-7, with 8 bases identical to TRBD1. The CDR3 loop spans 14 amino acids. With 7 bases clipped from V and 4 bases from J, the junction kept 9 bases outside the gene matches. Germline V gene lookup returns CDR1 SNHLY and CDR2 FYNNEI. DNA of the CDR3: TGTGCCAGCACTCAGGGGGCGTTTAGGTACGAGCAGTACTTC. It codes for CASTQGAFRYEQYF.

The V gene is TRBV10-2, the J gene TRBJ1-5; no firm D call. This CDR3 region has 13 residues. The germline gives CDR1 WSHSY, CDR2 SAAADI. V was clipped by 4 bases and J by 3 bases, with 7 bases between them. The CDR3 DNA sequence: TGCGCCAGCAGTGCGGGCATCAATCAGCCCCAGCATTTT. Its translation is CASSAGINQPQHF.

This clone has just one count. CDR3 protein: CASSTWDGYTGELFF. In DNA, the CDR3 is TGTGCCAGCAGCACGTGGGACGGCTACACCGGGGAGCTGTTTTTT. The chain carries TRBV5-5 and TRBJ2-2; D is possibly TRBD1 or TRBD2 (5 bases each). This CDR3 has 15 residues. V was cut by 4 bases and J by 3 bases, with 13 bases left in between. Germline V CDR1 and CDR2: SGHKS, YYEKEE (reference sequence).

About this clone: Within the sample, other DNA sequences also encode this same CDR3. The DNA of the CDR3 is TGTGCCATCAGAGCTAGCGGGAGGTCTTGGGATGAGCAGTTCTTC. It encodes CAIRASGRSWDEQFF. The chain has TRBV10-3 and TRBJ2-1, with 11 bases that match TRBD2. Trimming at V came to 6 bases and at J to 8 bases, leaving 9 bases not matched to a gene. From germline, CDR1 is ENHRY and CDR2 SYGVKD. CDR3 size: 15 residues.

In its sample, this clone was seen a few times. The chain combines TRBV18 with TRBJ1-1; D remains unclear. The CDR3 contains 14 residues. With 2 bases removed from V and 2 bases from J, the gap between germline ends came to 9 bases. CDR1 KGHSH and CDR2 LQKENI come from the germline V gene. DNA of the CDR3: TGTGCCAGCTCACCAGTGGGCGCAAACACTGAAGCTTTCTTT. It yields the protein CASSPVGANTEAFF. The whole variable domain, remainder taken from reference TRBV18 and TRBJ1-1, is NAGVMQNPRHLVRRRGQEARLRCSPMKGHSHVYWYRQLPEEGLKFMVYLQKENIIDESGMPKERFSAEFPKEGPSILRIQQVVRGDSAAYFCASSPVGANTEAFFGQGTRLTVV.

The rearrangement joins TRBV29-1 to TRBJ2-3, with 12 bases matching TRBD2. After removal of 6 bases from V and 3 bases from J, the junction contained 4 bases not matched to a gene. The CDR3 length is 14 residues. Looked up from germline, CDR1 is SQVTM and CDR2 is ANQGSEA. For the CDR3, the DNA is TGCAGCGTCGAGACTAGCGGGAGAACAGATACGCAGTATTTT. Protein: CSVETSGRTDTQYF.

This rearrangement joins TRBV18 to TRBJ1-6, with D perhaps matching TRBD1 (6 bases). The CDR3 is made up of 16 amino acids. CDR1 and CDR2 (germline): KGHSH, LQKENI. Between the trimmed V and J ends, which lost 2 bases and 4 bases, there was a span of 12 bases. In nucleotides, the CDR3 is TGTGCCAGCTCACCATCATTGGGACAATATAATTCACCCCTCCACTTT. Its translation: CASSPSLGQYNSPLHF.

J is TRBJ2-1 and V is TRBV2, with D possibly being TRBD2 (6 bases). V was shortened by 8 bases and J by 6 bases, with 11 bases between the two germline ends. The CDR3 is 12 amino acids. Germline V gene lookup returns CDR1 SNHLY and CDR2 FYNNEI. CDR3 residues: CASGRLPNEQFF. The CDR3 coding sequence is TGTGCCAGCGGGAGGCTCCCCAATGAGCAGTTCTTC.

V gene TRBV12-1 combines with J gene TRBJ1-1; the table's D gene call, TRBD1, was not cross checked with the DNA. TRBV12-1 is a pseudogene. The CDR3 spans 16 residues. The CDR3 protein is CASSFVDRDMNTEAFF. The CDR3 DNA reads TGTGCCAGCAGCTTTGTGGACAGGGATATGAACACTGAAGCTTTCTTT.

This chain uses TRBV4-1 with TRBJ2-4; D unresolved. V lost 0 bases to trimming and J lost 9 bases, with 12 bases between them. Germline values: CDR1 MGHRA, CDR2 YSYEKL. The CDR3 has 14 amino acids. In nucleotides, the CDR3 is TGCGCCAGCAGCCAAGATTTTCAGGTAGCCATTCAGTACTTC. Its protein is CASSQDFQVAIQYF.

Only a few counts were recorded for this clone. The rearrangement uses TRBV19 and TRBJ2-5, with 7 bases that match TRBD1. Looked up from germline, CDR1 is LNHDA and CDR2 is SQIVND (reference sequence). Trimming at V came to 1 base and at J to 1 base, leaving 3 bases not matched to a gene. The CDR3 sequence is 15 residues long. The CDR3 is CASSIADRTQETQYF. In DNA form, the CDR3 reads TGTGCCAGTAGTATAGCGGACAGGACCCAAGAGACCCAGTACTTC.